This T cell receptor (beta chain) was recorded in a study of cytomegalovirus exposure and HLA in healthy donors (dated by TCRdb to 2015 to 2018). For the wider study: In an earlier analysis of 587 of the donors, 250 to 300 Gb of sequence data and 90 million to 120 million unique TCR beta sequences from roughly 190 million T cells were reported. About 280 gigabases of sequencing data and 78 million or so unique TCR sequences were included in an early release covering about 600 HLA-typed donors. Of the approximately 400 genotyped donors, approximately 80% fell in the genetic ancestry cluster associated with self-reported Caucasian donors. The study was designed to test whether signatures of past pathogen exposure could be identified by cataloging public T cell receptors. Using immunosequencing, the study profiled T cell repertoires from around 670 subjects and related those repertoires to cytomegalovirus serostatus. Besides the first cohort of around 700 subjects, a separate validation cohort made up of 120 different subjects was used. High-throughput TCR immunosequencing, statistical association of individual TCRs with disease status, and machine learning were combined to predict cytomegalovirus infection status. In a later analysis, previously published TCR beta repertoires from several hundred donors were re-analyzed and high-resolution HLA genotyping was added so that TCR occurrence patterns could be studied. Rather than drawing on any new phenotypic data, the later analysis identified candidate immune exposures from TCR beta sequences and the way those sequences occurred across donors. An earlier analysis of 587 of the donors applied high-throughput TCR beta sequencing to assess whether each TCR beta V gene segment acted as functional or pseudogenic. Alongside the repertoire data, information on donor age, sex, ethnicity and CMV serostatus was compiled. A later genetic analysis took genome-wide SNP genotypes for about 55% of the 666 donors and used that subset as a discovery cohort. Every discovery cohort repertoire had been produced on one sequencing platform. HLA typing included class I and class II loci at four-digit resolution. The number of donors typed differed by locus, with roughly 620-630 for A, B, C, DRB1 and DQB1, more than 500 for DQA1, approximately 570 for DPA1, and approximately 470 for DPB1. Because of strong linkage in the cohort, a handful of DR-DQ haplotypes were treated as single units for association and clustering. Across roughly 420 genotyped donors of the cohort, an average of roughly 200,000 unique TCR beta nucleotide sequences per donor were sequenced, and approximately 17% of those sequences were non-productive. Study-wide findings and limitations: In a later analysis, most CMV-associated TCR beta chains were found to appear HLA-restricted, with HLA associations seemingly driven largely by CMV exposure. Immune exposure information for the cohort was limited to CMV serostatus. The authors suggested that the approach could potentially be generalized to other disease states and immunological phenotypes. In a later genetic analysis, a missense DCLRE1C variant was associated with V-gene and J-gene trimming of TCR beta chains, and the association was replicated in an independent cohort. Linkage disequilibrium might explain the correlated functional status among segregating V segments, but an unknown experimental factor could not be ruled out. A total of 164 TCR beta chains were listed by the study as associated with cytomegalovirus. In an earlier analysis of roughly 560 of the donors, most TCR beta V segments were observed in productive rearrangements about 87% or about 30% of the time, broadly matching IMGT annotations. A later analysis reported that several top co-occurrence clusters appeared linked to parvovirus B19, influenza, CMV and Epstein-Barr virus. In a later genetic analysis, fewer N-insertions in productive TCRs were reported among donors in an Asian-associated ancestry cluster than the approximately 710-donor mean. In this cohort, only TCR beta chains were sequenced, and detectable features were limited by the absence of alpha or paired-chain data. While some public TCRs were present in many individuals, most TCR sequences turned up only very rarely across donors. The presence/absence analyses assumed that sequencing depth was roughly uniform across donors, and that assumption may not be true. The sequencing pipeline was judged likely to have produced a cluster of highly shared sequence variants as a technical artifact. When HLA alleles, especially DR and DQ, strongly co-occurred, attributing TCR associations to individual alleles was difficult. Because counts were too low, about 18 rarely observed V segments, including chromosome 9 orphons, were left out of the earlier analysis of 587 of the donors. A further reported finding was that TCR beta sequences accurately predicted the HLA-A and HLA-B alleles for most subjects in the first cohort. The classifier was reported to diagnose cytomegalovirus status with high specificity and sensitivity in both the original and validation cohorts. A later analysis found that HLA-associated TCR beta chains were more clonally expanded and had lower generation probabilities than equally common non-associated chains. A later analysis found that TCR association rates varied across HLA loci, with DRB1 alleles showing the most associated TCRs and HLA-C alleles the fewest. In vitro tests confirmed that a few of the cytomegalovirus-associated TCR beta chains recognize cytomegalovirus antigens. In a later analysis, 16,951 TCR beta sequences were associated with specific HLA alleles at a false discovery rate of 0.05. Because HLA typing was unavailable for some donors at each locus, only the typed subset was used in association tests.

To prepare the library, the immunoSEQ multiplex PCR assay was applied. A mixture of 60 forward primers for TCR Vbeta segments and 13 reverse primers for TCR Jbeta segments was used in the multiplex PCR. The CDR3 region of rearranged TCR beta genes was amplified from genomic DNA by a multiplex PCR assay. The Illumina HiSeq System was used to sequence the amplified TCR beta libraries as 87-base-pair reads. Under the source paper's analysis protocol: Across the 670 or so repertoires, a later analysis counted roughly 77 million unique TCR beta chains, roughly 11 million of which were shared by at least two donors. Raw reads were error-corrected and collapsed into unique sequences by a nearest-neighbor algorithm in which closely related sequences were merged to remove PCR and sequencing errors. CDR3 sequences were aligned to IMGT reference sequences to assign V, D and J gene segments. Each retained sequence needed at least a six-nucleotide match to both a V gene segment and a J gene segment. Rearrangements were called productive when the CDR3 lacked stop codons and stayed in frame with V and J; all others were non-productive. CDR3 was defined according to IMGT convention as the region running from the second conserved V-encoded cysteine to the conserved J-encoded phenylalanine. The earlier analysis of roughly 590 of the donors excluded sequences that lacked an unambiguous match to a single V gene segment. An earlier analysis of 587 of the donors called V segments functional above 56.7% productive rearrangements and segregating when the between-donor standard deviation exceeded 5%. A statistical classification framework was developed to diagnose cytomegalovirus status using the catalog of TCR beta chain sequences. V and J gene assignment, in a later analysis, came from comparing TCR nucleotide sequences with IMGT/GENE-DB human TR gene sequences. Using the TCRdist pipeline, a later analysis assigned CDR3 sequences along with most-parsimonious VDJ recombination scenarios. In a later analysis, each TCR beta chain was defined by its CDR3 amino acid sequence together with its V-gene family, and reads lacking a unique V-gene family were excluded. As a way to deal with suspected cross-contamination and a sequencing artifact, a later analysis dropped nearly 600 nucleotide sequences that were highly shared and had low generation probability. In a later analysis, a clonal expansion index for each public chain was calculated from normalized within-repertoire ranks of inferred template counts. In a later analysis, generation probabilities were computed with a VDJ recombination model fitted to out-of-frame rearrangements, and the resulting probabilities were checked against IGoR. Hypergeometric tests were used in a later analysis to score TCR-TCR, TCR-HLA and TCR-CMV co-occurrence, with a repertoire-size bias correction applied to the TCR pairs. False discovery rates were estimated in a later analysis by permuting HLA or CMV assignments 20 times. In a later analysis, co-occurring TCRs were grouped using DBSCAN, with TCRdist sequence similarity added in when clustering inside HLA-allele-positive subsets. For co-occurrence clustering, repertoires with fewer than 30,000 or more than 120,000 public chains were excluded, along with five repertoires with anomalous nucleotide sharing. Imported from immuneACCESS, the table was reduced by TCRdb to in-frame sequences with V and J called. These copies leave out some clones; in studies compared against another copy, an unresolved V gene accounts for under half, and the cause of the remainder is not known. Clone size and V and J calls were adopted from that table, with D and trimming inferred from the DNA. The sample table contains under 250,000 clones; only one count was recorded for around 73% of them. Over 3.5% of the sample lies in the top ten.

The cohort was made up of about 670 healthy bone marrow donors. Cohort members were all nominally healthy when sampled, although unrecorded immune exposures were likely present. The donor tested CMV seronegative and was one of the 352 seronegative cohort members. Each donor provided a peripheral blood sample, and peripheral blood mononuclear cells were used for TCR beta sequencing. Genomic DNA extraction from the blood cell samples was performed with the Qiagen DNeasy Blood Extraction Kit. For this clone: Its antigen is not yet known. Base qualities were left out, and no much larger clone turns up one base away.

Sequenced input: PBMCs. This sequence originates from a male donor in good health and CMV-seronegative.

The CDR3 region reads CASSFGQTYEQYF. The bases read TGTGCCAGCAGCTTCGGACAGACCTACGAGCAGTACTTC. The receptor chain draws on TRBV5-4 and TRBJ2-7; TRBD1 is possibly the D segment (6 matching bases). V and J lose 2 bases and 2 bases, and a span of 8 bases separates them. The germline V gene encodes CDR1 SGHNT and CDR2 YYREEE (reference sequence). The CDR3 has 13 amino acids, counting the end cysteine and phenylalanine. Here the CDR3 DNA is all that survives: 39 bases in frame from base 1.